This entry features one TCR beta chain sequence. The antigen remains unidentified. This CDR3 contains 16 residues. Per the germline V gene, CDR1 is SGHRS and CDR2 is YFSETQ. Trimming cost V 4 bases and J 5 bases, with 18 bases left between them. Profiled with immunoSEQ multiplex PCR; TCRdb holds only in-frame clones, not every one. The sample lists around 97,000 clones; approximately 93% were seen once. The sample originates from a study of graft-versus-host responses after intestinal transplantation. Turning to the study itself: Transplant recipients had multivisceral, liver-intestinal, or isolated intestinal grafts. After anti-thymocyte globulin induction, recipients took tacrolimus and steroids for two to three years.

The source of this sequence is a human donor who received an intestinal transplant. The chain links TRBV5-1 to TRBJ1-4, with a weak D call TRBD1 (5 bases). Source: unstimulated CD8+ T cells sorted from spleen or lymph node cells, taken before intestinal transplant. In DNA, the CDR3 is TGCGCCAGCAGCGGGGGGGGTAGAGAAGGAAATGAAAAACTGTTTTTT. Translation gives CASSGGGREGNEKLFF.